The entry that follows covers one T cell receptor beta chain sequence. Antigen: not known. This sample is drawn from a study of cytomegalovirus exposure and HLA in healthy donors. Study conclusions and caveats: Presence/absence analysis assumed near-uniform sequencing depth across donors. When analyzed later, a missense DCLRE1C variant was found to be linked to TCR beta V- and J-gene trimming.

Primers for the PCR totalled 60 Vbeta and 13 Jbeta. The repertoire was sequenced with immunoSEQ multiplex PCR; TCRdb's copy has only in-frame clones and lacks some. The table lists 150,000 to 200,000 clones, 82% of them singletons, with roughly 0.097% in the top ten. It was healthy bone marrow donors who served as donors. Material: PBMCs. The receptor was derived from a boy aged 2 to 9 in good health and CMV-seronegative.

This CDR3 reads CASSLVPGQGGSPLHF. In nucleotides, the CDR3 is TGTGCCAGCAGCTTAGTTCCGGGACAGGGTGGATCACCCCTCCACTTT. The chain carries TRBV7-2 and TRBJ1-6; 9 bases match TRBD1. The germline V gene has CDR1 SGHTA and CDR2 FQGNSA. This CDR3 has 16 residues. V lost 1 base and J lost 10; bases outside the gene matches: 8.